This T cell receptor beta chain came from a study of blood T cell repertoires in COVID-19 (dated by TCRdb to 2018 to 2021). Background on the whole study: Collaborator samples came from the United States, Italy and Spain and covered acute and convalescent phases of COVID-19. The material from the prospective study consisted of cDNA or gDNA derived from T cells, B-cell-depleted T cells, or PBMCs. Subjects who had been exposed to COVID-19, were actively infected with it, or had recovered from it provided the deeply sampled blood TCRbeta repertoires that made up the dataset. A freely available public database, intended as a resource for researchers studying the immune response to SARS-CoV-2, is where the repertoires were released. Samples came from the ongoing ImmuneRACE study (first 160 participants) plus 1,254 subjects from 6 global collaborators. Nearly every sample came with metadata listing a de-identified subject ID, COVID-19 status, age in years and sex. Where HLA class I and class II types were available, the types were taken from metadata supplied by the sample provider, not from assay-based typing.

Each collaborating institution followed its own protocols to collect whole blood in K2EDTA tubes. For TCRbeta analysis, collaborators shipped samples as frozen whole blood, isolated PBMCs, or DNA extracted from either of those sample types. Taken from the germline V gene, the CDR1 and CDR2 loops are MNHEY and SVGAGI. Including cysteine and phenylalanine, the CDR3 has 13 amino acids. The only DNA kept is the CDR3, 39 bases in frame from the first base. V is pruned by 6 bases and J by 3 bases, leaving 3 bases of the junction without a gene match. Of note for this clone: It has no known antigen specificity. No much larger clone exists at a distance of one base, and base qualities are not known.

TCRbeta CDR3 regions were amplified from genomic DNA using the immunoSEQ Assay, a bias-controlled multiplex PCR. The original methods were these. The number of nucleated cells in each sample was estimated by amplification of reference gene primers within the assay. To quantify the absolute abundance of each unique TCRbeta CDR3 rearrangement, sequence reads were collapsed and filtered. Productive Simpson clonality was computed per sample as the square root of Simpson's diversity index over productive rearrangements. Held by TCRdb, this immuneACCESS table contains in-frame sequences only and omits some clones. Under half of the omission traces to an unresolved V gene where checked; the cause of the rest is unknown. The V and J calls and clone size come from that table; D and trimming were worked out from the DNA. This sample gives about 98,000 clones in total; more than 85% of them show up just once. The ten top clones hold approximately 2.9% of the sample.

Study-wide conclusions, independent of this receptor: How much clinical and demographic metadata was included differed by source and by participant, and the metadata was provided uncurated.

The chain is encoded by TRBV6-5 joined to TRBJ2-3; 7 bases in the middle match TRBD2. Material: peripheral blood. The source of this sequence is a man aged 50-60 years with active or convalescent COVID-19. The DNA is as follows: TGTGCCAGCAGGCCCGGGGGGACAGATACGCAGTATTTT. Its translation reads: CASRPGGTDTQYF.